Listed below are T cell receptor beta chains from one sample, sequenced in a study of blood T cell repertoires in COVID-19. Assay: immunoSEQ multiplex PCR; the TCRdb copy retains only in-frame clones and omits some. The sample includes about 200,000 clones, about 90% of them seen just once. Sample: peripheral blood. Receptors originate from a woman in her 70s with acute or convalescent COVID-19. Each CDR3 is given with its conserved first and last residue. D genes are given only for firm matches. Expanded clones are given a class, and other clones once, few, many or no size at all.

d_call j_call clone_size v_call cdr3_aa cdr3_nt
TRBD2 TRBJ2-1 - TRBV5-8 CASSFHWTSGVLYNEQFF TGTGCCAGCAGCTTCCATTGGACTAGCGGGGTGCTCTACAATGAGCAGTTCTTC
- TRBJ2-2 - TRBV9 CASSVANSVAGELFF TGTGCCAGCAGCGTAGCTAATAGCGTGGCCGGGGAGCTGTTTTTT
TRBD1 TRBJ1-6 - TRBV19 CASSLGQGQIYNSPLHF TGTGCCAGTAGCCTCGGACAGGGCCAAATCTATAATTCACCCCTCCACTTT
TRBD2 TRBJ2-7 - TRBV5-1 CASSSGGTSGSYEQYF TGCGCCAGCAGCTCTGGAGGGACTAGCGGGAGCTACGAGCAGTACTTC
- TRBJ2-7 once TRBV7-2 CASSLAPGTSYEQYF TGTGCCAGCAGCTTAGCCCCGGGTACCTCCTACGAGCAGTACTTC
TRBD1 TRBJ2-6 - TRBV6-1 CASSEVGTGLSGANVLTF TGTGCCAGCAGTGAAGTAGGGACAGGGCTCTCTGGGGCCAACGTCCTGACTTTC
- TRBJ2-6 - TRBV10-3 CAISRGTGANVLTF TGTGCCATCTCCCGGGGTACTGGGGCCAACGTCCTGACTTTC
- TRBJ1-1 few TRBV18 CASSPSNTEAFF TGTGCCAGCTCACCTAGTAACACTGAAGCTTTCTTT
- TRBJ1-4 - TRBV5-4 CASSSLPREKLFF TGTGCCAGCAGCTCCTTACCGAGGGAAAAACTGTTTTTT
- TRBJ1-1 few TRBV5-5 CASSLTMTDTEAFF TGTGCCAGCAGCTTAACTATGACAGACACTGAAGCTTTCTTT
TRBD2 TRBJ2-3 - TRBV9 CASSAGGLVTQYF TGTGCCAGCAGTGCGGGAGGGCTGGTTACGCAGTATTTT
TRBD1 TRBJ1-2 - TRBV18 CASSPTGGLDGYTF TGTGCCAGCTCACCTACAGGGGGTTTGGATGGCTACACCTTC
- TRBJ1-4 - TRBV10-3 CAISETPTNEKLFF TGTGCCATCAGTGAGACACCGACTAATGAAAAACTGTTTTTT
TRBD1 TRBJ1-1 - TRBV29-1 CSAPAGTAHTEAFF TGCAGCGCCCCCGCGGGGACAGCCCACACTGAAGCTTTCTTT
TRBD1 TRBJ2-1 once TRBV18 CASSNLILQGADNEQFF TGTGCCAGCTCAAACCTCATTCTTCAGGGGGCGGATAATGAGCAGTTCTTC
TRBD1 TRBJ2-7 - TRBV19 CASSRGQGQYEQYF TGTGCCAGTAGTAGGGGACAGGGGCAGTACGAGCAGTACTTC
- TRBJ1-1 - TRBV28 CASRQDSAEAFF TGTGCCAGCAGACAGGACAGCGCTGAAGCTTTCTTT
TRBD1 TRBJ1-1 - TRBV5-1 CASSPGDSSAEAFF TGCGCCAGCAGCCCGGGGGACAGTAGTGCTGAAGCTTTCTTT
TRBD2 TRBJ2-1 - TRBV29-1 CSLAVAGGTEQFF TGCAGCCTTGCCGTAGCGGGGGGGACTGAGCAGTTCTTC
- TRBJ1-4 - TRBV5-4 CASSPDREAGEKLFF TGTGCCAGCAGCCCAGACCGGGAGGCAGGCGAAAAACTGTTTTTT
- TRBJ1-3 - TRBV15 CATSRDGQRGGPIGNTIYF TGTGCCACCAGCAGAGATGGGCAGCGCGGAGGTCCTATTGGAAACACCATATATTTT
TRBD1 TRBJ2-7 - TRBV15 CATSREQGAMYEQYF TGTGCCACCAGCAGAGAACAGGGGGCTATGTACGAGCAGTACTTC
- TRBJ2-6 - TRBV9 CASSSLRSVSGANVLTF TGTGCCAGCAGCTCTTTACGGTCCGTCTCTGGGGCCAACGTCCTGACTTTC
- TRBJ1-4 - TRBV12-2 CASRLYRFNSTNEKLFF TGTGCAAGTCGCTTATACAGGTTTAATTCAACTAATGAAAAACTGTTTTTT
TRBD2 TRBJ2-7 - TRBV7-8 CASSLALGLAGTYEQYF TGTGCCAGCAGCTTAGCTCTGGGACTAGCGGGGACCTACGAGCAGTACTTC
TRBD1 TRBJ1-1 - TRBV19 CASSMNAGTADAAFF TGTGCCAGTAGTATGAATGCCGGGACAGCCGACGCGGCTTTCTTT
TRBD1 TRBJ2-7 - TRBV5-5 CASSYTGTANYEQYF TGTGCCAGCAGCTACACCGGGACAGCTAACTACGAGCAGTACTTC
- TRBJ2-1 - TRBV7-9 CASSPVRGDYNEQFF TGTGCCAGCAGTCCAGTTCGCGGGGATTACAATGAGCAGTTCTTC
- TRBJ1-6 - TRBV11-1 CASSQMGAHSPLHF TGTGCCAGCAGCCAAATGGGGGCGCATTCACCCCTCCACTTT
TRBD1 TRBJ1-4 few TRBV18 CASNRGSNEKLFF TGTGCCAGCAACAGGGGCAGTAATGAAAAACTGTTTTTT
- TRBJ1-2 - TRBV29-1 CSTGPTSYGYTF TGCAGCACCGGACCCACTAGTTATGGCTACACCTTC
- TRBJ2-7 few TRBV6-5 CASGSYEQYF TGTGCCAGCGGGAGCTACGAGCAGTACTTC
TRBD2 TRBJ2-1 - TRBV3-1/TRBV3-2 CASSQGTRIYNEQFF TGTGCCAGCAGCCAGGGGACTAGAATATACAATGAGCAGTTCTTC
TRBD2 TRBJ2-5 - TRBV2 CASSSSGKETQYF TGTGCCAGCAGTTCTAGCGGAAAAGAGACCCAGTACTTC
TRBD2 TRBJ2-5 - TRBV18 CASSPKVSGGLKETQYF TGTGCCAGCTCCCCGAAAGTAAGCGGGGGGTTGAAAGAGACCCAGTACTTC
- TRBJ2-3 - TRBV20-1 CSASGQRFGDTQYF TGCAGTGCTAGTGGGCAGCGGTTCGGAGATACGCAGTATTTT
TRBD1 TRBJ1-1 - TRBV10-3 CAISPGQGYVTEAFF TGTGCCATCAGCCCGGGACAGGGTTACGTCACTGAAGCTTTCTTT
TRBD1 TRBJ1-5 - TRBV19 CASLTPGTGLNQPQHF TGTGCCAGCCTTACCCCCGGGACAGGGCTGAATCAGCCCCAGCATTTT